Listed here are 5 T cell receptor beta chains from one sample, sequenced in a study of post-analysis software for immune sequencing data. Presence of unique molecular identifiers characterized the TCR beta cDNA libraries. Via MiXCR, TCRdb re-called the PCR reads, giving one row per CDR3 protein. The data contain approximately 770,000 distinct CDR3 sequences, 40% to 55% of them seen just once; the ten biggest clones take up roughly 4.5%. Study-wide results and caveats: Four or five TRBV segments were significantly more frequent in patients than in controls. TRBV5-6, TRBV5-1 and TRBV20-1 were among these segments.

Antigens of these TCRs are unknown. The sequenced material came from blood. These receptors all come from a girl aged 10-17 years with multiple sclerosis.

The chain employs TRBV12-3 or TRBV12-4 and TRBJ1-1; D is unclear. CDR3 size: 14 residues. V lost 3 bases to trimming and J lost 1 base, with 9 bases between them. CDR3 residues: CASSFGLGNTEAFF. The CDR3 DNA reads TGTGCCAGCAGTTTCGGACTGGGGAACACTGAAGCTTTCTTT.

This clonotype was seen a few times. The chain employs TRBV29-1 and TRBJ1-2; D is unresolved. V was pared by 6 bases and J by 7 bases, with 18 bases between. CDR1 and CDR2 from the germline V gene are SQVTM and ANQGSEA. The CDR3 is made up of 13 amino acids. Written as DNA, the CDR3 is TGCAGCGTAGCCGGGAGCCGCGGCGGTGGCTACACCTTC. Translation: CSVAGSRGGGYTF.

The genes are TRBV6-1 and TRBJ1-6; 11 positions agree with TRBD1. This CDR3 contains 18 residues. J gave up 8 bases and V 2 bases, and 11 bases lay outside the gene matches. CDR1 MNHNS and CDR2 SASEGT come from the germline V gene. CDR3 sequence (DNA): TGTGCCAGCAGTGAACACGTCGGTTTGGGACAGGGGGATTCACCCCTCCACTTT. Its protein is CASSEHVGLGQGDSPLHF.

This sequence joins TRBV27 and TRBJ1-5; D perhaps matches TRBD1 (6 bases). CDR1 is MNHEY and CDR2 is SMNVEV in the germline V gene (reference sequence). Trimming removed 1 base at V and 2 bases at J, with 9 bases between. There are 15 residues in the CDR3. This CDR3 reads CASSLFPGGNQPQHF. DNA of the CDR3: TGTGCCAGCAGTTTATTCCCAGGGGGCAATCAGCCCCAGCATTTT.

This chain links TRBV4-3 with TRBJ2-5, with D unclear. The DNA matches TRBJ2-7 better at its end, which makes the J call doubtful. The length of the CDR3 is 14 residues. Germline loops: CDR1 LGHNA, CDR2 YSLEER. The CDR3 nucleotides read TGCGCCAGCAGCTTGGACCGATACAATTACGAGCAGTACTTC. It specifies CASSLDRYNYEQYF.